One sample yielded the 5 T cell receptor beta chains listed below, sequenced in a study of post-analysis software for immune sequencing data. Study results and limitations: TRBV5-6, TRBV5-1 and TRBV20-1 belonged to a set of a handful of TRBV segments that were more frequent in patients than controls.

Their target antigens are unknown. Researchers reported that TCR beta cDNA libraries carried unique molecular identifiers. MiXCR, run by TCRdb on the PCR reads, gives a single entry per CDR3 protein. The sample records approximately 400,000 distinct CDR3 sequences, roughly 36% being singletons. Sequencing input: blood. Every receptor here comes from a girl aged 10-17 years with multiple sclerosis.

The chain carries TRBV11-2 and TRBJ2-3, with TRBD2 matching over 7 bases. The CDR3 contains 17 residues. Germline CDR1 and CDR2: SGHAT and FQNNGV. V was clipped by 2 bases and J by 0 bases; unmatched bases: 8. This CDR3 reads CASSLWASGLSTDTQYF. CDR3 DNA: TGTGCCAGCAGCTTATGGGCTAGCGGCCTTAGCACAGATACGCAGTATTTT. The entire variable domain, with the rest obtained from reference TRBV11-2 and TRBJ2-3, is as follows: EAGVAQSPRYKIIEKRQSVAFWCNPISGHATLYWYQQILGQGPKLLIQFQNNGVVDDSQLPKDRFSAERLKGVDSTLKIQPAKLEDSAVYLCASSLWASGLSTDTQYFGPGTRLTVL.

This clonotype occurred a few times. The V call is TRBV15, the J call TRBJ1-2; D is perhaps TRBD1 (5 bases). CDR3 size: 15 residues. V shed 0 bases and J shed 6 bases, with 14 bases lying between them. CDR1 is LNHNV and CDR2 is YYDKDF in the germline V gene (reference sequence). The CDR3 loop reads CATSRDLGRADGYTF. In DNA, the CDR3 is TGTGCCACCAGCAGAGATCTAGGCAGGGCCGATGGCTACACCTTC.

The V call is TRBV7-3, the J call TRBJ2-1; D is unresolved. Trimming shortened V by 5 bases and J by 0 bases, and 8 bases separated the two germline ends. The CDR3 length is 14 residues. Germline CDR1 SGHTA, CDR2 FQGTGA. In nucleotides, the CDR3 is TGTGCCAGCAGCCCAGGAAACTCCTACAATGAGCAGTTCTTC. As protein: CASSPGNSYNEQFF.

The rearrangement uses TRBV12-3 or TRBV12-4 and TRBJ2-1; 9 bases are shared with TRBD2. V lost 0 bases, J lost 8 bases, and 8 bases stayed unmatched. The CDR3 has 16 residues. The CDR3 nucleotides read TGTGCCAGCAGTTTAGCGGGGGCGGGGGGGCCTCATGAGCAGTTCTTC. It is translated as CASSLAGAGGPHEQFF.

This clonotype was counted only a few times. The chain uses TRBV6-5 and TRBJ1-2; a possible D gene is TRBD1 (6 bases). Germline V gene sequence: CDR1 MNHEY, CDR2 SVGAGI. Trimming removed 6 bases from V and 5 bases from J, with 19 bases in between. The CDR3 length is 15 residues. CDR3 protein: CASRPGPTGWYGYTF. The CDR3 region has the DNA TGTGCCAGCAGGCCCGGCCCGACAGGATGGTATGGCTACACCTTC.